Listed below are T cell receptor beta chains from one sample, sequenced in a study of Graves' ophthalmopathy and Graves' hyperthyroidism. Using its own MiXCR run on the multiplex PCR reads, TCRdb lists one record per CDR3 protein. Of 200,000 to 250,000 distinct CDR3 sequences detected, roughly 21% appear once; the ten largest clones hold 43%. Sequenced: peripheral blood. These receptor sequences come from a woman aged 45-59 years with Graves' ophthalmopathy. CDR3s include the opening cysteine and the closing phenylalanine or tryptophan. D genes are given only for firm matches. Not all rows give a size; the values are once, few, many and, for expanded clones, a class.

CDR3aa,CDR3nt,j_gene,v_gene,d_gene,abundance
CASSEWDTQYF,TGTGCCAGCAGTGAATGGGATACGCAGTATTTT,TRBJ2-3,TRBV25-1,.,many
CASSTVPGRYEQYF,TGTGCCAGCAGCACAGTACCAGGGCGCTACGAGCAGTACTTC,TRBJ2-7,TRBV7-2,.,few
CASSRSGQNTEAFF,TGTGCCAGCTCTCGCTCCGGACAGAACACTGAAGCTTTCTTT,TRBJ1-1,TRBV18,.,many
CASSQTQGNTIYF,TGTGCCAGCAGCCAGACACAAGGAAACACCATATATTTT,TRBJ1-3,TRBV7-2,.,many
CASSYSTGYYEQYF,TGTGCCAGCAGTTACTCTACAGGGTATTACGAGCAGTACTTC,TRBJ2-7,TRBV6-2/TRBV6-3,.,many
CAWSVTGAGGYTF,TGTGCCTGGAGTGTAACAGGGGCGGGTGGCTACACCTTC,TRBJ1-2,TRBV30,TRBD1,many
CATSPVNDEETQYF,TGTGCCACCAGCCCAGTCAACGACGAAGAGACCCAGTACTTC,TRBJ2-5,TRBV24-1,.,.
CATSDPDRFYGYTF,TGTGCCACCAGTGATCCGGACAGGTTCTATGGCTACACCTTC,TRBJ1-2,TRBV24-1,TRBD1,many
CASTLGTGYGYGYTF,TGTGCCAGTACCTTGGGGACAGGGTATGGGTATGGCTACACCTTC,TRBJ1-2,TRBV19,TRBD1,many
CASSMVLAKNIQYF,TGTGCCAGTAGTATGGTTCTAGCCAAAAACATTCAGTACTTC,TRBJ2-4,TRBV19,.,many
CASSKGTSANTGELFF,TGCGCCAGCAGCAAAGGAACTAGCGCGAACACCGGGGAGCTGTTTTTT,TRBJ2-2,TRBV5-1,TRBD2,.
CASSEAVSQHF,TGTGCCAGCAGTGAAGCGGTGTCGCAGCATTTT,TRBJ1-5,TRBV6-1,.,.
CASSTLTGNTEAFF,TGTGCCAGCAGTACGCTGACGGGGAACACTGAAGCTTTCTTT,TRBJ1-1,TRBV27,.,many
CASSLLDGELFF,TGTGCCAGCAGCTTACTCGATGGGGAGCTGTTTTTT,TRBJ2-2,TRBV7-3,.,.
CASSAQGNSPLHF,TGTGCCAGCAGTGCACAAGGAAATTCACCCCTCCACTTT,TRBJ1-6,TRBV25-1,.,many
CASSKRQGTTGELFF,TGTGCCAGTAGTAAAAGACAGGGAACCACCGGGGAGCTGTTTTTT,TRBJ2-2,TRBV19,TRBD1,many
CASSSRGVMNTEAFF,TGTGCCAGTAGCTCGAGGGGGGTAATGAACACTGAAGCTTTCTTT,TRBJ1-1,TRBV19,.,many
CASSSRAATYEQYF,TGTGCCAGCAGCTCCAGGGCAGCCACCTACGAGCAGTACTTC,TRBJ2-7,TRBV11-1,.,.
CSALRPSTDTQYF,TGCAGTGCTCTCCGGCCTAGCACAGATACGCAGTATTTT,TRBJ2-3,TRBV20-1,.,many
CASSATTGAQVFGGYTF,TGTGCCAGCAGCGCAACTACAGGGGCGCAGGTTTTTGGTGGCTACACCTTC,TRBJ1-2,TRBV9,TRBD1,many
CASSQSSGSEQYF,TGTGCCAGCAGCCAGTCAAGCGGGAGCGAGCAGTACTTC,TRBJ2-7,TRBV3-1,TRBD2,.
CASQDRGLEQYF,TGTGCCAGCCAGGACAGGGGGCTAGAGCAGTACTTC,TRBJ2-7,TRBV28,TRBD1,.
CASSSAIQGRQETQYF,TGTGCCAGCAGCTCAGCGATCCAGGGTCGTCAAGAGACCCAGTACTTC,TRBJ2-5,TRBV7-8,.,.
CASSPDGNTGELFF,TGTGCCAGCAGCCCCGACGGGAACACCGGGGAGCTGTTTTTT,TRBJ2-2,TRBV7-9,.,.
CASSKGQKGTEAFF,TGTGCCAGCAGTAAAGGACAGAAGGGCACTGAAGCTTTCTTT,TRBJ1-1,TRBV27,.,many
CASSYSITGDPDTEAFF,TGTGCCAGCAGTTACTCGATTACCGGGGACCCGGACACTGAAGCTTTCTTT,TRBJ1-1,TRBV6-5,.,.
CASSQDRTGQETQYF,TGCGCCAGCAGCCAAGATCGGACAGGTCAAGAGACCCAGTACTTC,TRBJ2-5,TRBV4-1,TRBD1,many
CSARDPSGDPYEQYF,TGCAGTGCTAGAGATCCAAGCGGAGATCCCTACGAGCAGTACTTC,TRBJ2-7,TRBV20-1,.,many
CAWSVRQANNSPLHF,TGTGCCTGGAGTGTAAGACAAGCGAATAATTCACCCCTCCACTTT,TRBJ1-6,TRBV30,.,.
CASSSRVNSPLHF,TGTGCCAGCAGCTCCAGGGTTAATTCACCCCTCCACTTT,TRBJ1-6,TRBV7-2,.,.
CASSFRAVRTEAFF,TGTGCCAGCAGTTTTCGGGCGGTGAGGACTGAAGCTTTCTTT,TRBJ1-1,TRBV12-3/TRBV12-4,.,many
CASSARGWETQYF,TGTGCCAGTAGTGCCAGGGGGTGGGAGACCCAGTACTTC,TRBJ2-5,TRBV19,TRBD1,many
CASSSLQDSNQPQHF,TGTGCCAGTAGTAGCTTACAAGATAGCAATCAGCCCCAGCATTTT,TRBJ1-5,TRBV19,.,few
CASSLSGGPVHEQYF,TGTGCCAGCAGTTTATCGGGGGGCCCCGTCCACGAGCAGTACTTC,TRBJ2-7,TRBV28,.,.
CASQVLYGYTF,TGTGCCAGCCAAGTCCTCTATGGCTACACCTTC,TRBJ1-2,TRBV6-5,.,many
CASSLFQDNQPQHF,TGTGCCAGCAGCTTGTTTCAGGACAATCAGCCCCAGCATTTT,TRBJ1-5,TRBV5-6,.,many
CASSTPLKGPTAYEQYF,TGTGCCAGCAGCACCCCTCTGAAAGGCCCAACAGCCTACGAGCAGTACTTC,TRBJ2-7,TRBV11-2,.,many
CASSQDPARGYGYTF,TGCGCCAGCAGCCAAGATCCGGCAAGGGGCTATGGCTACACCTTC,TRBJ1-2,TRBV4-1,.,many
CASSPGTGPGETQYF,TGCGCCAGCAGCCCTGGGACAGGTCCAGGAGAGACCCAGTACTTC,TRBJ2-5,TRBV5-1,TRBD1,.
CASSSAGTESYEQYF,TGTGCCAGCAGTTCCGCCGGGACGGAAAGCTACGAGCAGTACTTC,TRBJ2-7,TRBV27,.,many
CSAIPSEEIETQYF,TGCAGTGCTATTCCTAGCGAGGAGATCGAGACCCAGTACTTC,TRBJ2-5,TRBV20-1,.,.
CASSQVYRRNQETQYF,TGCGCCAGCAGCCAAGTATACAGGAGGAACCAAGAGACCCAGTACTTC,TRBJ2-5,TRBV4-1,.,many
CASSLEGAQVQPQHF,TGCGCCAGCAGCTTGGAAGGGGCCCAGGTACAGCCCCAGCATTTT,TRBJ1-5,TRBV5-1,.,.
CASRGVTGAANEQYF,TGCGCCAGCAGGGGCGTAACAGGGGCCGCAAACGAGCAGTACTTC,TRBJ2-7,TRBV4-1,TRBD1,many
CASRANSPLHF,TGTGCCAGCAGGGCTAATTCACCCCTCCACTTT,TRBJ1-6,TRBV28,.,many
CASATGSGRVETQYF,TGTGCCAGCGCGACTGGAAGCGGGAGGGTAGAGACCCAGTACTTC,TRBJ2-5,TRBV12-3/TRBV12-4,TRBD2,.
CVSARPGLAGSYEQYF,TGTGTCAGCGCTCGACCGGGACTAGCGGGATCCTACGAGCAGTACTTC,TRBJ2-7,TRBV28,TRBD2,many
CASSYSPSGGELFF,TGTGCCAGCAGTTACTCGCCTTCGGGCGGGGAGCTGTTTTTT,TRBJ2-2,TRBV6-5,.,.
CASSRRGSGNQPQHF,TGTGCCAGCAGCCGCAGGGGGAGTGGCAATCAGCCCCAGCATTTT,TRBJ1-5,TRBV6-1,TRBD1,many
CASIGGPLQETQYF,TGTGCCAGCATAGGGGGACCGTTACAAGAGACCCAGTACTTC,TRBJ2-5,TRBV2,.,.